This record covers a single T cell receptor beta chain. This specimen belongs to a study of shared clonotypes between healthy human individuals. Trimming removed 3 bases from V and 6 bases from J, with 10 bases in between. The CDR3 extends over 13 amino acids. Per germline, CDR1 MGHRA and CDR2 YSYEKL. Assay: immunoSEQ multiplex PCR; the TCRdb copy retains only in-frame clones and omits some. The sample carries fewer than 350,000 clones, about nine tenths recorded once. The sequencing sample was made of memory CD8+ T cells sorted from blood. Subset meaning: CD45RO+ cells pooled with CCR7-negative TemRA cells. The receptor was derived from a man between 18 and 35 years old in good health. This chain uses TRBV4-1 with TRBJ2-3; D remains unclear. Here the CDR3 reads CASSHWAFDTQYF. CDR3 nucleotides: TGCGCCAGCAGCCATTGGGCCTTCGATACGCAGTATTTT.